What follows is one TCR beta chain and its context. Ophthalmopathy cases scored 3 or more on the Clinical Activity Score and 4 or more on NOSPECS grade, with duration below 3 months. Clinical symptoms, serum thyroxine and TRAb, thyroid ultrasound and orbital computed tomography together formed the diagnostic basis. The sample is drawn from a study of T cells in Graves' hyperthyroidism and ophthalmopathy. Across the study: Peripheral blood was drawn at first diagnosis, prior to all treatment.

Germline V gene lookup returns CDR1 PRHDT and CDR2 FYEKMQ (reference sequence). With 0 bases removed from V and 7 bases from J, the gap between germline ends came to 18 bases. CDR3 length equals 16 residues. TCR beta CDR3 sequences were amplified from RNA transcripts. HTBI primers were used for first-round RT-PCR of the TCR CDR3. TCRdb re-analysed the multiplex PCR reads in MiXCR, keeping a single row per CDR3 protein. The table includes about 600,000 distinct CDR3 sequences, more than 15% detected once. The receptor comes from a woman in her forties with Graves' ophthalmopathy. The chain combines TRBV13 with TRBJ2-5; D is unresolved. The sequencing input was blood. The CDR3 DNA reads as TGTGCCAGCAGCTTAGGCCTAAGGGCGTCCCTAGGGACCCAGTACTTC. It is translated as CASSLGLRASLGTQYF.